This T cell receptor beta chain comes out of a study of tumor-infiltrating lymphocytes in primary liver carcinoma. This clonotype was recorded a few times. Its antigen is as yet unknown. Broader study findings: Tumors reached a significantly greater top-250-clone fraction than blood did (p = 0.039).

Extraction also yielded germline DNA, while blood RNA was obtained from unsorted whole blood. Trimming removed 6 bases from V and 7 bases from J; junction bases left unmatched: 13. Germline V gene lookup returns CDR1 MDHEN and CDR2 SYDVKM. The length of the CDR3 is 16 residues. The input was approximately 0.45 ug total RNA; TCR beta cDNA was made from it with a constant-region primer. What produced the TCR beta libraries was three nested multiplex PCR rounds using slightly modified ARM-PCR. With TRBV1-TRBV30 forward primers and a C-beta reverse primer, the first two PCR rounds were run for about 10 cycles each. TCRdb re-analysed the multiplex PCR reads in MiXCR, keeping a single row per CDR3 protein. This sample has around 210,000 distinct CDR3 sequences, with 65% found just once.

This TCR came from a woman aged 60 to 75 with primary liver carcinoma and hepatitis B virus infection. This sequence joins TRBV28 and TRBJ1-4, with TRBD1 matching 8 bases. The sequenced sample consisted of peripheral blood. This CDR3 reads CASRWQGALRSEKLFF. Written as DNA, the CDR3 is TGTGCCAGCAGGTGGCAGGGGGCCCTCAGGAGTGAAAAACTGTTTTTT.